Listed below are T cell receptor beta chains from one sample, sequenced in a study of cytomegalovirus exposure and HLA in healthy donors. Data came from immunoSEQ multiplex PCR; TCRdb stores just in-frame clones and leaves some out. Of about 79,000 clones in the sample, approximately 94% were seen once. Sequencing was done on a sample of PBMCs. These TCRs come from a woman aged 25 to 39 in good health and CMV-seronegative. Both conserved end residues are trimmed from each CDR3. The order of the fields is V gene, CDR3 length, J gene, D gene, CDR3 protein. A D gene is named only where the DNA matches it firmly.

TRBV27	12	TRBJ1-1	NA	ASSGAPWVGEAF
TRBV7-2	12	TRBJ2-7	NA	ASSPFPGSYEQY
TRBV9	12	TRBJ1-5	NA	ASSEGDSNQPQH
TRBV6-5	14	TRBJ2-5	TRBD2	ASSLATGGTQETQY
TRBV19	12	TRBJ1-1	TRBD1	ASSIGDRNTEAF
TRBV7-2	13	TRBJ2-2	NA	ASSLELASTGELF
TRBV6-1	13	TRBJ2-7	TRBD2	ASILTSGIYYEQY
TRBV2	11	TRBJ2-1	TRBD1	ASRQGADNEQF
TRBV6-1	14	TRBJ2-1	NA	ASSEGGGGTYNEQF
TRBV6-1	13	TRBJ2-7	TRBD1	ATRVGTGLSYEQY
TRBV19	14	TRBJ1-5	NA	ASTQGGAKNNQPQH
TRBV7-2	13	TRBJ2-2	TRBD1	ASGYRGKNTGELF
TRBV13	13	TRBJ1-5	TRBD1	ASSLGRQGGQPQH
TRBV30	13	TRBJ1-5	NA	AWSVSGIQRQPQH
TRBV6-5	11	TRBJ2-7	TRBD2	ASSYSGTYEQY